A single TCR beta chain is shown here with its context. The CDR3 has 14 residues. Trimming took 5 bases from V and 0 from J, leaving 11 bases between them. In germline, CDR1 is SGHTA, CDR2 FQGTGA. This specimen belongs to a study of chemoradiotherapy in HPV16-positive cancers. TCRdb's copy holds only in-frame clones and misses some; the assay was immunoSEQ multiplex PCR. The data show about 68,000 clones, about nine tenths seen once. J is TRBJ2-7 and V is TRBV7-3; weak D call: TRBD2 (5 bases). This receptor was identified in a human donor with HPV-associated anogenital cancer. Material: blood, obtained from a patient who underwent chemoradiotherapy. The chain's CDR3 is CASSPAGNSYEQYF. The CDR3 region has the DNA TGTGCCAGCAGCCCTGCCGGGAACTCCTACGAGCAGTACTTC.